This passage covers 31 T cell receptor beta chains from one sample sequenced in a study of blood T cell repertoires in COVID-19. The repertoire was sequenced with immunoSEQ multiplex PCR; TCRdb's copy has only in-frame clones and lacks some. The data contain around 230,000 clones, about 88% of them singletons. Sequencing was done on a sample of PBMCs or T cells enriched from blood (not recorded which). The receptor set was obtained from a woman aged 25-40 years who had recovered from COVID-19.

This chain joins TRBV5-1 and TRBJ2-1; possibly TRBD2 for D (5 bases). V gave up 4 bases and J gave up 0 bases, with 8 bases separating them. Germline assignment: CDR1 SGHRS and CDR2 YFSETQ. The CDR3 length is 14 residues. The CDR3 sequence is CASSERSSYNEQFF. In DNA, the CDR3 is TGCGCCAGCAGCGAGCGGAGCTCCTACAATGAGCAGTTCTTC.

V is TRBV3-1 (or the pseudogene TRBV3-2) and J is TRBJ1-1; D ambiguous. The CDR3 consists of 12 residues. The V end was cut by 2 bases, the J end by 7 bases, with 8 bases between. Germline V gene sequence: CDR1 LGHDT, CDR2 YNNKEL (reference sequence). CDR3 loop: CASSQRYSEAFF. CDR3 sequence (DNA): TGTGCCAGCAGCCAAAGGTACAGTGAAGCTTTCTTT.

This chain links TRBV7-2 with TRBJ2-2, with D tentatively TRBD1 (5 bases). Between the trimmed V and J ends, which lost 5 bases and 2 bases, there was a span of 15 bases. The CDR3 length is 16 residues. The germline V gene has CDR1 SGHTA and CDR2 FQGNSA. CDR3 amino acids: CASSPLDRANTGELFF. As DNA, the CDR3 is TGTGCCAGCAGCCCCTTAGACAGAGCCAACACCGGGGAGCTGTTTTTT. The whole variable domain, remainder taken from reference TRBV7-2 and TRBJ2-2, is GAGVSQSPSNKVTEKGKDVELRCDPISGHTALYWYRQSLGQGLEFLIYFQGNSAPDKSGLPSDRFSAERTGGSVSTLTIQRTQQEDSAVYLCASSPLDRANTGELFFGEGSRLTVL.

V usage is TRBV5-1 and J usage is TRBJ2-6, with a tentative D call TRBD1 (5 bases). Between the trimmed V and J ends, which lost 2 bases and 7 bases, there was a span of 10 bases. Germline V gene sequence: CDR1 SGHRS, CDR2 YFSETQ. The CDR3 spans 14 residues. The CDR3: CASSLDQGANVLTF. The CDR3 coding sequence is TGCGCCAGCAGCTTAGATCAGGGAGCCAACGTCCTGACTTTC.

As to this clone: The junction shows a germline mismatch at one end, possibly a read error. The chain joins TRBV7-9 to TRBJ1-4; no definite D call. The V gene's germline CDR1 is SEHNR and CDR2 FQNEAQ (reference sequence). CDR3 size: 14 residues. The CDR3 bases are TGTGCCAGCAGCCGGGAAGAGACTAGTGAAAAACTGTTTTTT. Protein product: CASSREETSEKLFF.

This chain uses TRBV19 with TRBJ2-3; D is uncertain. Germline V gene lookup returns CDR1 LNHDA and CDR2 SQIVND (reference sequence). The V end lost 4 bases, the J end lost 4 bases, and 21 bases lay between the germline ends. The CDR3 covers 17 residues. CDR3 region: CASSNPRVPTYPDTQYF. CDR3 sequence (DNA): TGTGCCAGTAGTAACCCACGGGTACCTACTTATCCAGATACGCAGTATTTT. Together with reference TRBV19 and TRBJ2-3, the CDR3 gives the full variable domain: DGGITQSPKYLFRKEGQNVTLSCEQNLNHDAMYWYRQDPGQGLRLIYYSQIVNDFQKGDIAEGYSVSREKKESFPLTVTSAQKNPTAFYLCASSNPRVPTYPDTQYFGPGTRLTVL.

This chain's CDR3 is CASSPSATNEKLFF. Written as DNA, the CDR3 is TGTGCCAGCTCACCGTCCGCAACTAATGAAAAACTGTTTTTT. The V and J genes are TRBV18 and TRBJ1-4; D gene ambiguous. Germline V CDR1 and CDR2: KGHSH, LQKENI. V was shortened by 3 bases and J by 0 bases, with 5 bases between the two germline ends. The CDR3 covers 14 residues.

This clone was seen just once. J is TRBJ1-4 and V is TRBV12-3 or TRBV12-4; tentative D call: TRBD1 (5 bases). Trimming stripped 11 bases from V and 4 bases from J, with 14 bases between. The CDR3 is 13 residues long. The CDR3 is CACRGGINEKLFF. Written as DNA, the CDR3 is TGTGCCTGCCGGGGGGGGATTAATGAAAAACTGTTTTTT.

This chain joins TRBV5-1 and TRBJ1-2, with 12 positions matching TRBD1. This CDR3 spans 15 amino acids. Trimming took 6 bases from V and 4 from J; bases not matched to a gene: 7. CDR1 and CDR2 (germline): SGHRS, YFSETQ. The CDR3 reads CASIPGQGAGYGYTF. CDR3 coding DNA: TGCGCCAGCATTCCGGGACAGGGGGCAGGCTATGGCTACACCTTC.

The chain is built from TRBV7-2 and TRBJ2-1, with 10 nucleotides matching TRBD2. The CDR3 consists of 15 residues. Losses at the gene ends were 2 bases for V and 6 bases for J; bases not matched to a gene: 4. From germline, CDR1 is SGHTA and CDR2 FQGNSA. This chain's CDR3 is CASSLSGGAANEQFF. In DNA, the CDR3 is TGTGCCAGCAGCTTAAGCGGGGGGGCAGCCAATGAGCAGTTCTTC.

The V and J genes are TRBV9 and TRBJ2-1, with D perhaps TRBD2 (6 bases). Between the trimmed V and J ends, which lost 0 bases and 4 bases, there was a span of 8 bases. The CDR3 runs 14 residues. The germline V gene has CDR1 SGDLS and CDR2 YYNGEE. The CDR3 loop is CASSVGGEYNEQFF. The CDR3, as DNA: TGTGCCAGCAGCGTAGGGGGGGAATACAATGAGCAGTTCTTC.

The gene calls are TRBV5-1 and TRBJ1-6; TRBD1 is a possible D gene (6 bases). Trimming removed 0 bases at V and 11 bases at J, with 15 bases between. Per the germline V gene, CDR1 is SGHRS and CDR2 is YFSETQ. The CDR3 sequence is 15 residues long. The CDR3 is CASSLEDRRPAPLHF. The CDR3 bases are TGCGCCAGCAGCTTGGAAGACAGGAGGCCGGCACCCCTCCACTTT. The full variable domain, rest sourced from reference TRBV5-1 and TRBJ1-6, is KAGVTQTPRYLIKTRGQQVTLSCSPISGHRSVSWYQQTPGQGLQFLFEYFSETQRNKGNFPGRFSGRQFSNSRSEMNVSTLELGDSALYLCASSLEDRRPAPLHFGNGTRLTVT.

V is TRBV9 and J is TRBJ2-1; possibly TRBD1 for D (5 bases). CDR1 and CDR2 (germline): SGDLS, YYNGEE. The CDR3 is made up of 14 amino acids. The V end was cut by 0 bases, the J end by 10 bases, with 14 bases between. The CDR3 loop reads CASSVDGPQGEQFF. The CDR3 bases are TGTGCCAGCAGCGTAGACGGACCCCAGGGAGAGCAGTTCTTC.

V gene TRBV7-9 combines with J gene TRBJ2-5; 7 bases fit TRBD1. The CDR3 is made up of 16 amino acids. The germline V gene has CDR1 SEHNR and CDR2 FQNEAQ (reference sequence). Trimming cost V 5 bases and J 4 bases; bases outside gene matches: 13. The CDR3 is CASSLRQTGYAETQYF. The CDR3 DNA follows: TGTGCCAGCAGCCTCCGACAGACAGGGTATGCAGAGACCCAGTACTTC. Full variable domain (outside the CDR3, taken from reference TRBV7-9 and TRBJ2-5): DTGVSQNPRHKITKRGQNVTFRCDPISEHNRLYWYRQTLGQGPEFLTYFQNEAQLEKSRLLSDRFSAERPKGSFSTLEIQRTEQGDSAMYLCASSLRQTGYAETQYFGPGTRLLVL.

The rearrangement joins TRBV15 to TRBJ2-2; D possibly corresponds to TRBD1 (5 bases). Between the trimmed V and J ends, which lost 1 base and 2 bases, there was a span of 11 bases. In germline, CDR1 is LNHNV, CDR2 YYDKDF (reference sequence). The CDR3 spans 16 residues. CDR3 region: CATSRVMTDNTGELFF. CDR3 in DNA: TGTGCCACCAGCAGAGTTATGACAGACAACACCGGGGAGCTGTTTTTT.

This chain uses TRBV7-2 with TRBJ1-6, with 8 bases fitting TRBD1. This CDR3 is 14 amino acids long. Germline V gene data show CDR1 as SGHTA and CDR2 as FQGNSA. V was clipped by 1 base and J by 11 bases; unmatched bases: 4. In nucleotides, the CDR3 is TGTGCCAGCAGCTTAGGCGACAGGGGTACACCCCTCCACTTT. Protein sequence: CASSLGDRGTPLHF.

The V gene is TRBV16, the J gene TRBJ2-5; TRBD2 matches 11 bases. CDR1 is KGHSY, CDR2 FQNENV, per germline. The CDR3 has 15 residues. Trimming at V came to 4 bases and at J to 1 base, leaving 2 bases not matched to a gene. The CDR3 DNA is TGTGCCAGCAGCCCCGGGACTAGCGGCCAAGAGACCCAGTACTTC. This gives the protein CASSPGTSGQETQYF.

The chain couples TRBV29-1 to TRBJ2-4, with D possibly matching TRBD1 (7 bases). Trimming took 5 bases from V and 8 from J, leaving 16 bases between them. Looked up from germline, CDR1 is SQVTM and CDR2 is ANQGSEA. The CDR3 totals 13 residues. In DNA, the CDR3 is TGCAGCGTTAAAGTAGGGGGCGGGGACATTCAGTACTTC. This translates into CSVKVGGGDIQYF.

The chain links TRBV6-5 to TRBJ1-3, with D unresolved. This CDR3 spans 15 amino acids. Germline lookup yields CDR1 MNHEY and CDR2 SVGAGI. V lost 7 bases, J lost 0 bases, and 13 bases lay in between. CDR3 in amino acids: CASMPAGVSGNTIYF. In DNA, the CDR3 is TGTGCCAGCATGCCGGCCGGAGTCTCTGGAAACACCATATATTTT.

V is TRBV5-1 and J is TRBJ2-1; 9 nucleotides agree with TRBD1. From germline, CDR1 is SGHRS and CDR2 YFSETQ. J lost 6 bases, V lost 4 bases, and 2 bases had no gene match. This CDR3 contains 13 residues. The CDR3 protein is CASSRGQGNEQFF. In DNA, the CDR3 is TGCGCCAGCAGCAGGGGACAGGGCAATGAGCAGTTCTTC.

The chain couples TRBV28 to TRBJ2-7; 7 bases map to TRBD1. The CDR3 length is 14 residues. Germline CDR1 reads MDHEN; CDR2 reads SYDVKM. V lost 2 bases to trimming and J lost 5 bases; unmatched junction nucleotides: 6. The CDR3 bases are TGTGCCAGCAGTTTAGGCCACACAGGGGACGAGCAGTACTTC. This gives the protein CASSLGHTGDEQYF. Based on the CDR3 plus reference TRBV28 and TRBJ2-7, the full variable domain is DVKVTQSSRYLVKRTGEKVFLECVQDMDHENMFWYRQDPGLGLRLIYFSYDVKMKEKGDIPEGYSVSREKKERFSLILESASTNQTSMYLCASSLGHTGDEQYFGPGTRLTVT.

CDR3 amino acids: CASSSRGGSPGELFF. CDR3 nucleotide sequence: TGTGCCAGCAGCTCGCGGGGGGGCTCCCCCGGGGAGCTGTTTTTT. The gene calls are TRBV7-2 and TRBJ2-2; TRBD2 matches 9 bases. V was clipped by 4 bases and J by 6 bases; unmatched bases: 6. CDR1 is SGHTA, CDR2 FQGNSA, per germline. This CDR3 has 15 residues.

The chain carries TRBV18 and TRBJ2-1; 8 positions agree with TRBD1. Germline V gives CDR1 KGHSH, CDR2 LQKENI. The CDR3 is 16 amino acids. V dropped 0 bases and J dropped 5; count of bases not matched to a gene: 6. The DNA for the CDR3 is TGTGCCAGCTCACCACCCTGGACAGGGAACAACAATGAGCAGTTCTTC. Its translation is CASSPPWTGNNNEQFF.

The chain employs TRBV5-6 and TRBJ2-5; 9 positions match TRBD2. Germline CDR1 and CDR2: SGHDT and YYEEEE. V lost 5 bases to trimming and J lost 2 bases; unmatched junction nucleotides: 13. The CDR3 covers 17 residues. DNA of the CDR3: TGTGCCAGCAGTCCGCTCGCGGGGGGGCCCTTACAAGAGACCCAGTACTTC. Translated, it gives CASSPLAGGPLQETQYF.

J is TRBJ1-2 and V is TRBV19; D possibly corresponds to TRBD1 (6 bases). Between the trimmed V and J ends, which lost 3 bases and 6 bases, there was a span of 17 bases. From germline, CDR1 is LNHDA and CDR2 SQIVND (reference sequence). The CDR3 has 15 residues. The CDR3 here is CASSMLQTGGDGYTF. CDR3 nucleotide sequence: TGTGCCAGTAGTATGCTCCAGACAGGTGGGGATGGCTACACCTTC.

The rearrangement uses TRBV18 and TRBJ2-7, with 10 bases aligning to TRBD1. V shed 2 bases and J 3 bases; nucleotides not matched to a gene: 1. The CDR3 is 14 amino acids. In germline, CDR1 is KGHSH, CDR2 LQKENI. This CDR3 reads CASSPGTGVYEQYF. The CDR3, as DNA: TGTGCCAGCTCACCAGGGACAGGGGTCTACGAGCAGTACTTC. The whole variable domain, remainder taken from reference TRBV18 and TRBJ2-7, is NAGVMQNPRHLVRRRGQEARLRCSPMKGHSHVYWYRQLPEEGLKFMVYLQKENIIDESGMPKERFSAEFPKEGPSILRIQQVVRGDSAAYFCASSPGTGVYEQYFGPGTRLTVT.

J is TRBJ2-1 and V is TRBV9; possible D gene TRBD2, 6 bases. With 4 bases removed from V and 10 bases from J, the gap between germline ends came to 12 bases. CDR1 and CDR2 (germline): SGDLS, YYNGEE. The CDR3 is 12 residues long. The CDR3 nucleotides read TGTGCCAGCAGCATACTAGCCGGGGAGCAGTTCTTC. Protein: CASSILAGEQFF.

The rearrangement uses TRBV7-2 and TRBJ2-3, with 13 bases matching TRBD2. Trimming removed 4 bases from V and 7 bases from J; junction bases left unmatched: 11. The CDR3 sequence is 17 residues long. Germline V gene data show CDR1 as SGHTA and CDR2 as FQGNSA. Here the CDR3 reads CASSYPTSGGYLYTQYF. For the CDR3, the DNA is TGTGCCAGCAGCTACCCGACTAGCGGGGGGTATCTTTATACGCAGTATTTT.

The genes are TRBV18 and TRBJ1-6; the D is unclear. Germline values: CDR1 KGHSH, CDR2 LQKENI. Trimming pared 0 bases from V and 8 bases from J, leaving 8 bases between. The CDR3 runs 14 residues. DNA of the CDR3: TGTGCCAGCTCACCACCCCTCGGGGATTCACCCCTCCACTTT. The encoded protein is CASSPPLGDSPLHF. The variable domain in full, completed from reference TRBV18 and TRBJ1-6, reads NAGVMQNPRHLVRRRGQEARLRCSPMKGHSHVYWYRQLPEEGLKFMVYLQKENIIDESGMPKERFSAEFPKEGPSILRIQQVVRGDSAAYFCASSPPLGDSPLHFGNGTRLTVT.

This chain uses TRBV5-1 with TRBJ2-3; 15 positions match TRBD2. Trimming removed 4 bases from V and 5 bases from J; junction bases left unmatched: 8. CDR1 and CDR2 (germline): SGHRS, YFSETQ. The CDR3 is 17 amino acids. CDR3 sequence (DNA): TGCGCCAGCAGCCAAAGGACTAGCGGGGGGGCGATAGATACGCAGTATTTT. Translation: CASSQRTSGGAIDTQYF.

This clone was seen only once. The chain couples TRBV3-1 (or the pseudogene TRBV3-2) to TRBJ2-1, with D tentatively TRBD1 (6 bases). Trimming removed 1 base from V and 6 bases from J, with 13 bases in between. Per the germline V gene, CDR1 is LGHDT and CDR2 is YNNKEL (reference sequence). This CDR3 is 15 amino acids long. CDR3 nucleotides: TGTGCCAGCAGCCAAGTGCGGACAGAAGCCAATGAGCAGTTCTTC. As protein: CASSQVRTEANEQFF.